Each of the 25 T cell receptor beta chains below was sequenced from the same sample in a study of T cells after yellow fever vaccination (dated by TCRdb to the late 2010s). The library was obtained by 5' RACE. The run used an Illumina NovaSeq 6000. TCRdb reprocessing: public reads trimmed at Q25 with fastp, clones called with MiXCR, in-frame beta chains kept. Identical CDR3 protein sequences are pooled into one entry, listed with their most common genes and DNA. This sample gives some 320,000 distinct CDR3 sequences in total; approximately 12% of them show up just once. The ten largest clones capture about 3% of the sample. Read against the paper, the sample's treatment or condition label means: live attenuated yellow fever vaccine strain. The input for sequencing was CD4+ T cells sorted from PBMCs, taken 45 days after the yellow fever booster vaccination. These receptors were obtained from a man between 18 and 29 years old who received the YFV17D yellow fever vaccine.

The V and J genes are TRBV28 and TRBJ2-5; D is undetermined. CDR3 size: 13 residues. Germline assignment: CDR1 MDHEN and CDR2 SYDVKM. Trimming pared 7 bases from V and 4 bases from J, leaving 13 bases between. The CDR3 here is CASTPTVLETQYF. The CDR3 DNA reads as TGTGCCAGCACCCCGACGGTCCTAGAGACCCAGTACTTC.

The chain recombines TRBV6-5 with TRBJ2-1, with D uncertain. The CDR3 covers 14 residues. V lost 2 bases and J 9 bases, leaving 14 bases between the germline ends. CDR1 is MNHEY and CDR2 is SVGAGI in the germline V gene. The CDR3: CASSYGSGDGEQFF. The CDR3 nucleotides are TGTGCCAGCAGTTACGGTTCGGGTGACGGTGAGCAGTTCTTC.

The genes are TRBV19 and TRBJ2-5, with D perhaps matching TRBD2 (5 bases). This CDR3 comprises 14 residues. Germline loops: CDR1 LNHDA, CDR2 SQIVND (reference sequence). V dropped 3 bases and J dropped 4 bases, with 12 bases sitting between them. The CDR3 bases are TGTGCCAGTAGTATGCCCAGCGCGGGAGAGACCCAGTACTTC. It codes for CASSMPSAGETQYF.

In this sample, this clonotype turned up once. A much larger clone differs from this one at a single base, so this may be a read error. The gene calls are TRBV5-1 and TRBJ2-3; no clear D gene. The CDR3 extends over 15 amino acids. Germline loops: CDR1 SGHRS, CDR2 YFSETQ. The CDR3 coding sequence is TGCGCCAGCAGCTTGGAGGGCCGCGGCACAGATACGCAGTGTTTT. Protein sequence: CASSLEGRGTDTQCF.

This chain joins TRBV12-3 or TRBV12-4 and TRBJ1-5; TRBD1 aligns across 7 bases. The CDR3 consists of 15 residues. V shed 6 bases, J shed 0 bases, and the junction held 5 bases outside the gene matches. CDR3 in DNA: TGTGCCAGCAGGGGACAGATGTATAGCAATCAGCCCCAGCATTTT. Translating gives CASRGQMYSNQPQHF.

This clonotype is a singleton in its sample. V gene TRBV11-2 combines with J gene TRBJ2-5; 9 bases map to TRBD2. With V trimmed by 5 bases and J by 5 bases, 9 bases remained unmatched. The germline CDR1 and CDR2 sequences are SGHAT and FQNNGV. CDR3 size: 15 residues. The DNA for the CDR3 is TGTGCCAGCAGCGTCCCCGCGGGGGGGATCGAGACCCAGTACTTC. This gives the protein CASSVPAGGIETQYF. Drawing the rest from reference TRBV11-2 and TRBJ2-5, the complete variable domain is EAGVAQSPRYKIIEKRQSVAFWCNPISGHATLYWYQQILGQGPKLLIQFQNNGVVDDSQLPKDRFSAERLKGVDSTLKIQPAKLEDSAVYLCASSVPAGGIETQYFGPGTRLLVL.

The chain employs TRBV5-4 and TRBJ2-5, with TRBD2 as a possible D gene (6 bases). The ends were cut back, 1 base at V and 5 bases at J, with 9 bases in the middle. From germline, CDR1 is SGHNT and CDR2 YYREEE (reference sequence). This CDR3 comprises 13 residues. In DNA form, the CDR3 reads TGTGCCAGCAGCTTGAGGGAGGTGGAGACCCAGTACTTC. Translated, it gives CASSLREVETQYF.

The gene calls are TRBV4-1 and TRBJ2-3, with 9 bases identical to TRBD2. CDR1 is MGHRA, CDR2 YSYEKL, per germline. Trimming cost V 1 base and J 4 bases; bases outside gene matches: 12. The length of the CDR3 is 18 residues. CDR3 sequence reads: CASSQARRSGGKADTQYF. The CDR3 nucleotides read TGCGCCAGCAGCCAAGCGCGGCGGAGCGGGGGGAAGGCAGATACGCAGTATTTT.

The chain uses TRBV3-1 and TRBJ2-3; 8 nucleotides align to TRBD2. The germline V gene has CDR1 LGHDT and CDR2 YNNKEL (reference sequence). CDR3 size: 15 residues. V was clipped by 3 bases and J by 2 bases; unmatched bases: 4. DNA for the CDR3: TGTGCCAGCAGCCAGGCGGGGGGAATCACAGATACGCAGTATTTT. The encoded protein is CASSQAGGITDTQYF.

The chain joins TRBV6-5 to TRBJ1-1, with D perhaps matching TRBD1 (5 bases). Between the trimmed V and J ends, which lost 6 bases and 0 bases, there was a span of 11 bases. Germline assignment: CDR1 MNHEY and CDR2 SVGAGI. The CDR3 is 14 residues long. Here the CDR3 DNA reads TGTGCCAGCAGACGGGACGGCTTGAACACTGAAGCTTTCTTT. It translates to CASRRDGLNTEAFF.

This clonotype was counted only a few times. J is TRBJ1-5 and V is TRBV4-3; tentative D call: TRBD1 (5 bases). This CDR3 spans 15 amino acids. V lost 3 bases and J 5 bases, leaving 14 bases between the germline ends. Germline CDR1 and CDR2: LGHNA and YSLEER. CDR3 sequence (DNA): TGCGCCAGCAGCCAGAGGGCCAGGGTCGATCAGCCCCAGCATTTT. Its protein is CASSQRARVDQPQHF.

The chain recombines TRBV28 with TRBJ2-3; TRBD2 matches 10 bases. The CDR3 runs 16 residues. Germline-derived CDR1 and CDR2 are MDHEN and SYDVKM. V shed 7 bases, J shed 1 base, and the junction held 8 bases outside the gene matches. The CDR3 DNA reads as TGTGCCAGCAACCAATACCTAGCGGGGGGCACAGATACGCAGTATTTT. Translated, it gives CASNQYLAGGTDTQYF.

The chain joins TRBV7-6 to TRBJ2-5; D tentatively fits TRBD1 or TRBD2 (7 bases each). Trimming took 4 bases from V and 5 from J, leaving 17 bases between them. Looked up from germline, CDR1 is SGHVS and CDR2 is FNYEAQ. The CDR3 consists of 15 residues. CDR3 in amino acids: CASSSGGASSETQYF. CDR3 nucleotides: TGTGCCAGCAGCTCAGGGGGGGCTAGCTCGGAGACCCAGTACTTC.

This clonotype was counted many times. The genes are TRBV10-3 and TRBJ1-2; tentative D call: TRBD1 (6 bases). V lost 6 bases, J lost 3 bases, and 17 bases lay in between. Germline-derived CDR1 and CDR2 are ENHRY and SYGVKD. The CDR3 loop spans 15 amino acids. In DNA form, the CDR3 reads TGTGCCATCAGAGCTGGAGCAGGGGACGACTATGGCTACACCTTC. Amino acid sequence: CAIRAGAGDDYGYTF.

This clonotype was seen only a few times. The chain couples TRBV6-2 or TRBV6-3 to TRBJ2-3; 7 bases align to TRBD2. Trimming cost V 5 bases and J 7 bases; bases outside gene matches: 18. The CDR3 is 17 amino acids. Germline CDR1 and CDR2: MNHEY and SVGEGT. For the CDR3, the DNA is TGTGCCAGCAGTCCAATCGAAGCGCGGGGGACCCGGTATACGCAGTATTTT. Amino acids: CASSPIEARGTRYTQYF.

This chain links TRBV4-2 with TRBJ2-3; D is unclear. V was pared by 1 base and J by 1 base, with 6 bases between. The CDR3 spans 14 residues. Germline values: CDR1 LGHNA, CDR2 YNFKEQ. The DNA of the CDR3 is TGTGCCAGCAGCCAAGTGGAGCGCACAGATACGCAGTATTTT. This codes for CASSQVERTDTQYF.

The V and J genes are TRBV20-1 and TRBJ2-7; 7 bases are shared with TRBD1. Germline V lookup: CDR1 DFQATT, CDR2 SNEGSKA (reference sequence). CDR3 size: 13 residues. V gave up 3 bases and J gave up 3 bases; unmatched junction bases: 5. This chain's CDR3 is CSARYRGNYEQYF. The CDR3 bases are TGCAGTGCTAGGTACAGGGGTAACTACGAGCAGTACTTC.

V usage is TRBV29-1 and J usage is TRBJ2-1; perhaps TRBD2 as D (7 bases). The CDR3 length is 12 residues. Germline V lookup: CDR1 SQVTM, CDR2 ANQGSEA. Trimming removed 4 bases from V and 6 bases from J, with 10 bases in between. The CDR3 bases are TGCAGCGTTGGAAGGGGGGGCAATGAGCAGTTCTTC. It encodes CSVGRGGNEQFF.

The chain links TRBV5-1 to TRBJ2-5; unclear D gene. This CDR3 contains 14 residues. V was clipped by 1 base and J by 0 bases, with 7 bases between them. Germline loops: CDR1 SGHRS, CDR2 YFSETQ. The CDR3 loop reads CASSLRPYQETQYF. In DNA form, the CDR3 reads TGCGCCAGCAGCTTGAGACCGTACCAAGAGACCCAGTACTTC. The variable domain in full, with the rest retrieved from reference TRBV5-1 and TRBJ2-5, is KAGVTQTPRYLIKTRGQQVTLSCSPISGHRSVSWYQQTPGQGLQFLFEYFSETQRNKGNFPGRFSGRQFSNSRSEMNVSTLELGDSALYLCASSLRPYQETQYFGPGTRLLVL.

This clonotype appeared a few times. This chain connects TRBV25-1 to TRBJ1-6; 8 bases fit TRBD1. Germline V gene lookup returns CDR1 MGHDK and CDR2 SYGVNS. CDR3 length: 13 residues. Trimming removed 7 bases from V and 11 bases from J; junction bases left unmatched: 7. Here the CDR3 DNA reads TGTGCCAGCACCGATGACAGGGGAACACCCCTCCACTTT. Translation gives CASTDDRGTPLHF. Full variable domain (rest looked up from reference TRBV25-1 and TRBJ1-6): EADIYQTPRYLVIGTGKKITLECSQTMGHDKMYWYQQDPGMELHLIHYSYGVNSTEKGDLSSESTVSRIRTEHFPLTLESARPSHTSQYLCASTDDRGTPLHFGNGTRLTVT.

The chain recombines TRBV5-6 with TRBJ2-3, with D perhaps matching TRBD1 or TRBD2 (5 bases each). V lost 0 bases and J lost 7, with 18 bases in between. The CDR3 sequence is 16 residues long. The germline CDR1 and CDR2 sequences are SGHDT and YYEEEE. CDR3 nucleotide sequence: TGTGCCAGCAGCTTGGTCTCTGGGACCGGAGGTTATACGCAGTATTTT. This gives the protein CASSLVSGTGGYTQYF.

The chain employs TRBV6-5 and TRBJ2-4, with 14 positions matching TRBD2. V gave up 6 bases and J gave up 0 bases; unmatched junction bases: 13. Germline-derived CDR1 and CDR2 are MNHEY and SVGAGI. The CDR3 is 20 residues long. The CDR3 here is CASRTGVGLAGAPAKNIQYF. The CDR3 bases are TGTGCCAGCAGGACTGGGGTGGGACTAGCGGGGGCCCCAGCCAAAAACATTCAGTACTTC.

This clonotype came up a few times. This sequence joins TRBV7-6 and TRBJ2-2; D may match TRBD1 or TRBD2 (6 bases each). Germline values: CDR1 SGHVS, CDR2 FNYEAQ. V lost 3 bases and J 6 bases, leaving 20 bases between the germline ends. The CDR3 runs to 17 residues. The CDR3 loop is CASSLFVMSGGAGELFF. CDR3 bases: TGTGCCAGCAGCTTGTTCGTCATGTCCGGGGGCGCCGGGGAGCTGTTTTTT.

Ten or more counts support this clonotype. The V call is TRBV5-1, the J call TRBJ2-7, with a possible D match to TRBD1 (6 bases). Germline-derived CDR1 and CDR2 are SGHRS and YFSETQ. Trimming took 4 bases from V and 2 from J, leaving 13 bases between them. CDR3 length equals 14 residues. The CDR3 is CASSLPDSTYEQYF. The CDR3 DNA is TGCGCCAGCAGCCTACCGGACAGTACCTACGAGCAGTACTTC.

The chain carries TRBV6-2 or TRBV6-3 and TRBJ1-5; possible D gene TRBD1, 5 bases. The CDR3 is made up of 15 amino acids. V lost 0 bases to trimming and J lost 2 bases, with 8 bases between them. Germline values: CDR1 MNHEY, CDR2 SVGEGT. This chain's CDR3 is CASSYSQVGNQPQHF. The CDR3 bases are TGTGCCAGCAGTTACTCACAGGTTGGCAATCAGCCCCAGCATTTT.